These T cell receptor beta chains were read from a single sample in a study of PD-1 blockade in classical Hodgkin lymphoma. TCRdb keeps only in-frame clones here, not all; method: immunoSEQ multiplex PCR. The repertoire has around 26,000 clones, roughly four fifths of them found once; the top ten carry about 9.9%. Sample: peripheral blood mononuclear cells (PBMCs), taken before the second cycle of nivolumab. Receptor source: a human donor with classical Hodgkin lymphoma. CDR3s include the opening cysteine and the closing phenylalanine or tryptophan. Each record gives: J gene, V gene, CDR3 protein.

TRBJ1-2,TRBV30,CAWRAIDFYGYTF
TRBJ2-1,TRBV5-5,CASSWSGGFYNEQFF
TRBJ1-2,TRBV4-1,CASSQDIRRTSYGYTF
TRBJ1-2,TRBV7-9,CASSPTGTYGYTF
TRBJ1-4,TRBV9,CASSVQDGTNEKLFF
TRBJ2-7,TRBV6-1,CASKSIITWEQYF
TRBJ2-2,TRBV19,CASSIDGGAGELFF
TRBJ1-4,TRBV19,CASSRRGPTNEKLFF
TRBJ2-6,TRBV7-2,CASSPVGLPGAGANVLTF
TRBJ2-3,TRBV7-8,CASSLRGGDTQYF
TRBJ2-2,TRBV27,CASSSPMLAGDTGELFF
TRBJ2-7,TRBV28,CASGGGRRYYEQYF
TRBJ2-2,TRBV2,CASSESGANTGELFF
TRBJ1-2,TRBV19,CASSIGGAYGYTF
TRBJ1-6,TRBV19,CASSIDHPRLPRTGFNSPLHF
TRBJ1-2,TRBV6-6,CASSYSMQGTAGYTF
TRBJ1-6,TRBV6-1,CASGTSSYNSPLHF
TRBJ1-4,TRBV6-6,CASSYSSWITNEKLFF
TRBJ2-7,TRBV10-3,CAISVERREQYF
TRBJ1-1,TRBV4-3,CASSPDMNTEAFF
TRBJ2-7,TRBV7-2,CASSLGSGPWEQYF
TRBJ1-2,TRBV27,CASSLTPWFGYTF
TRBJ2-4,TRBV28,CASSSQGPRVGYF
TRBJ1-2,TRBV15,CATSRDSASANYGYTF
TRBJ2-3,TRBV7-9,CASSFSGGRDTQYF
TRBJ2-1,TRBV7-9,CASRKERTGVDEQFF
TRBJ1-4,TRBV11-2,CASSPRTGWANEKLFF
TRBJ2-3,TRBV2,CASSPLTSGVTDTQYF
TRBJ2-1,TRBV21-1,CASSKALDPTQTGFHNEQFF
TRBJ2-1,TRBV4-1,CASSQVDMGLAGYNEQFF
TRBJ1-1,TRBV19,CASSMVGGNTEAFF
TRBJ2-7,TRBV5-1,CASSLETYPSYEQYF
TRBJ2-7,TRBV5-4,CASSLDQGNYEQYF
TRBJ1-2,TRBV5-6,CASSFGSLGYTF
TRBJ2-5,TRBV7-9,CASSPSRETQYF
TRBJ2-7,TRBV11-3,CASGSSEGQTYEQYF
TRBJ1-5,TRBV4-3,CASSQEEGRQPQHF
TRBJ2-3,TRBV7-8,CASSLYSGDGADTQYF
TRBJ2-7,TRBV18,CASSPPLAGAYEQYF
TRBJ1-1,TRBV4-3,CASSLKRGETEAFF
TRBJ2-5,TRBV6-6,CASSYFGVQETQYF
TRBJ1-2,TRBV6-4,CASSDSGNYGYTF
TRBJ2-3,TRBV4-1,CASSQDGGVFRQYF
TRBJ1-2,TRBV12-5,CASGLVLGQNDYGYTF
TRBJ2-6,TRBV11-1,CASSHNPGRSSGANVLTF
TRBJ2-2,TRBV23-1,CASSHTGELFF
TRBJ2-7,TRBV5-4,CASSLSQTGETYEQYF